The 15 T cell receptor beta chains below all came from one sample that was sequenced in a study of T-cell memory formation after mild COVID-19. TCRdb re-derived calls from the 5' RACE reads in MiXCR, one entry per CDR3 protein. In the table there are 150,000 to 200,000 distinct CDR3 sequences, 13% of which are singletons. The sample taken for sequencing was PBMCs or a T cell subset sorted from them (not recorded which). The receptors originated from a man younger than 30 who had mild COVID-19 (a few samples of this study predate the infection). Cell type and time point are not known.

The genes are TRBV9 and TRBJ2-1; D might be TRBD1 or TRBD2, each matching 5 bases. Per germline, CDR1 SGDLS and CDR2 YYNGEE. This CDR3 comprises 16 residues. The V end was cut by 0 bases, the J end by 0 bases, with 10 bases between. The DNA of the CDR3 is TGTGCCAGCAGCGTAGCGGGGCCGAGCTCCTACAATGAGCAGTTCTTC. Protein: CASSVAGPSSYNEQFF.

This clonotype was counted between two and nine times. CDR3 DNA sequence: TGTGCCAGCAGTTTACCCAACAGTGGGTTAAGGCAGTATTTT. Protein sequence: CASSLPNSGLRQYF. V is TRBV12-3 or TRBV12-4 and J is TRBJ2-3; D not certain. V was shortened by 2 bases and J by 11 bases, with 17 bases between the two germline ends. The CDR3 is 14 residues long.

V gene TRBV7-2 combines with J gene TRBJ1-2; D is ambiguous. The V end lost 8 bases, the J end lost 1 base, and 5 bases lay between the germline ends. Germline assignment: CDR1 SGHTA and CDR2 FQGNSA. CDR3 length: 11 residues. The CDR3 DNA sequence: TGTGCCAGCGGCCTTAACTATGGCTACACCTTC. This codes for CASGLNYGYTF.

This clonotype has more than one count but fewer than ten. The gene calls are TRBV20-1 and TRBJ1-1; possibly TRBD1 for D (5 bases). The germline CDR1 and CDR2 sequences are DFQATT and SNEGSKA (reference sequence). V was clipped by 6 bases and J by 2 bases, with 16 bases between them. This CDR3 comprises 14 residues. The CDR3 DNA sequence: TGCAGTGCAGTAGACTTTCAGGGAAACACTGAAGCTTTCTTT. Its translation is CSAVDFQGNTEAFF.

The chain employs TRBV6-6 and TRBJ2-1; a possible D gene is TRBD1 (5 bases). The V gene lost 4 bases and the J gene lost 3 bases, with 10 bases spanning the gap. The CDR3 totals 14 residues. Germline CDR1 and CDR2: MNHNY and SVGAGI (reference sequence). The CDR3 reads CASSSNRFYNEQFF. The CDR3 DNA is TGTGCCAGCAGTTCAAACAGGTTCTACAATGAGCAGTTCTTC.

The gene calls are TRBV4-1 and TRBJ2-7, with 8 positions matching TRBD2. V dropped 0 bases and J dropped 6; count of bases not matched to a gene: 19. CDR3 length equals 19 residues. In germline, CDR1 is MGHRA, CDR2 YSYEKL. The chain's CDR3 is CASSQDDVSGTPDLCEQYF. The CDR3 DNA reads as TGCGCCAGCAGCCAAGATGACGTTAGCGGGACACCTGACCTTTGCGAGCAGTACTTC.

A few counts support this clonotype. The V gene is TRBV2, the J gene TRBJ1-1; D gene unclear. This CDR3 has 13 amino acids. Germline lookup yields CDR1 SNHLY and CDR2 FYNNEI. V was shortened by 1 base and J by 8 bases, with 11 bases between the two germline ends. CDR3 nucleotide sequence: TGTGCCAGCAGTGAAGGGTGGTCGGGAGAAGCTTTCTTT. Amino acid sequence: CASSEGWSGEAFF.

This clonotype has a handful of counts. The J gene is TRBJ1-3, the V gene TRBV5-1, with 7 bases fitting TRBD1. Germline V gives CDR1 SGHRS, CDR2 YFSETQ. The CDR3 loop spans 15 amino acids. The J segment lost 1 base and the V segment lost 4 bases, leaving 5 bases of the junction unmatched. CDR3 sequence reads: CASSEGQLSGNTIYF. The DNA for the CDR3 is TGCGCCAGCAGCGAGGGACAGCTTTCTGGAAACACCATATATTTT.

This clonotype came up a few times. This sequence joins TRBV7-2 and TRBJ2-2, with D perhaps matching TRBD2 (7 bases). There are 17 residues in the CDR3. V shed 5 bases and J shed 0 bases, with 16 bases lying between them. Germline V gene sequence: CDR1 SGHTA, CDR2 FQGNSA. CDR3 bases: TGTGCCAGCAGCCCCGTGGCGGGGGCAACGAACACCGGGGAGCTGTTTTTT. Translated: CASSPVAGATNTGELFF.

V usage is TRBV3-1 and J usage is TRBJ1-6, with 9 positions matching TRBD1. CDR1 LGHDT and CDR2 YNNKEL come from the germline V gene (reference sequence). The CDR3 is made up of 17 amino acids. With 1 base clipped from V and 10 bases from J, the junction kept 11 bases outside the gene matches. The CDR3 DNA sequence: TGTGCCAGCAGCCAAGCCCCACAGGGACAGGGTGGATCACCCCTCCACTTT. Its protein is CASSQAPQGQGGSPLHF. Together with reference TRBV3-1 and TRBJ1-6, the CDR3 gives the full variable domain: DTAVSQTPKYLVTQMGNDKSIKCEQNLGHDTMYWYKQDSKKFLKIMFSYNNKELIINETVPNRFSPKSPDKAHLNLHINSLELGDSAVYFCASSQAPQGQGGSPLHFGNGTRLTVT.

This clonotype was recorded a few times. The genes are TRBV6-2 or TRBV6-3 and TRBJ2-7; D is ambiguous. V was clipped by 11 bases and J by 3 bases, with 17 bases between them. In germline, CDR1 is MNHEY, CDR2 SVGEGT. The CDR3 is made up of 13 amino acids. The CDR3 DNA reads TGTGCCGTCGAATTGACTCGAAACTACGAGCAGTACGTC. Amino acids: CAVELTRNYEQYV.

This clonotype has at least ten counts. V and J are TRBV9 and TRBJ1-2, with D tentatively TRBD1 (5 bases). In germline, CDR1 is SGDLS, CDR2 YYNGEE. This CDR3 region has 13 residues. V was shortened by 4 bases and J by 8 bases, with 15 bases between the two germline ends. This chain's CDR3 is CASSSTTRDGYTF. CDR3 nucleotide sequence: TGTGCCAGCAGCAGCACCACAAGGGACGGCTACACCTTC.

Only a few counts were recorded for this clonotype. The rearrangement joins TRBV29-1 to TRBJ1-3; the D is unclear. Trimming stripped 6 bases from V and 4 bases from J, with 16 bases between. Germline lookup yields CDR1 SQVTM and CDR2 ANQGSEA. The CDR3 is 14 amino acids. This CDR3 is CSVTTGAWGNTIYF. DNA of the CDR3: TGCAGCGTGACGACGGGAGCATGGGGAAACACCATATATTTT.

This clonotype is a singleton in its sample. V usage is TRBV30 and J usage is TRBJ2-1; D remains unclear. V lost 2 bases and J lost 3, with 17 bases in between. The CDR3 has 16 amino acids. CDR1 and CDR2 (germline): GTSNPN, SVGIG (reference sequence). CDR3 sequence: CAWSTQRRLLYNEQFF. The CDR3 region has the DNA TGTGCCTGGAGTACCCAACGGCGGCTACTCTACAATGAGCAGTTCTTC. The variable domain in full, with the rest retrieved from reference TRBV30 and TRBJ2-1, is SQTIHQWPATLVQPVGSPLSLECTVEGTSNPNLYWYRQAAGRGLQLLFYSVGIGQISSEVPQNLSASRPQDRQFILSSKKLLLSDSGFYLCAWSTQRRLLYNEQFFGPGTRLTVL.

The genes are TRBV5-1 and TRBJ2-3; 15 bases are a match to TRBD2. The junction had 5 bases not matched to a gene; V was cut back by 4 bases and J by 2 bases. Germline CDR1 is SGHRS and CDR2 is YFSETQ. This CDR3 comprises 17 residues. The CDR3, as DNA: TGCGCCAGCAGCCCTGGACTAGCGGGGGGGAACACAGATACGCAGTATTTT. Amino acids: CASSPGLAGGNTDTQYF.